A single sample gave rise to the 13 T cell receptor beta chains below, sequenced in a study of cytomegalovirus exposure and HLA in healthy donors. The PCR used 60 Vbeta and 13 Jbeta primers. This table comes from immunoSEQ multiplex PCR, and its TCRdb copy is limited to in-frame clones, with some not included. Across nearly 200,000 clones, the top ten clones capture 0.7% to 0.8% of the sample. The sequencing sample was made of PBMCs. These receptors all stem from a boy younger than 18 in good health and CMV-seronegative.

This rearrangement joins TRBV28 to TRBJ1-4; D remains ambiguous. The CDR3 contains 13 residues. CDR1 and CDR2 from the germline V gene are MDHEN and SYDVKM. Trimming pared 4 bases from V and 5 bases from J, leaving 8 bases between. Here the CDR3 DNA reads TGTGCCAGCAGTTCTGGACTCAATGAAAAACTGTTTTTT. Its protein product is CASSSGLNEKLFF.

The V call is TRBV5-1, the J call TRBJ2-3; maybe TRBD1 (6 bases). This CDR3 is built from 13 residues. The V end lost 1 base, the J end lost 4 bases, and 7 bases lay between the germline ends. Germline-derived CDR1 and CDR2 are SGHRS and YFSETQ. The CDR3 DNA reads TGCGCCAGCAGCTTGACAGGGTCAGATACGCAGTATTTT. It specifies CASSLTGSDTQYF.

The V gene is TRBV2, the J gene TRBJ2-2; 8 nucleotides line up with TRBD2. V gave up 8 bases and J gave up 2 bases; unmatched junction bases: 7. CDR3 length: 15 amino acids. Germline V gives CDR1 SNHLY, CDR2 FYNNEI. CDR3 sequence: CASDGRAANTGELFF. DNA for the CDR3: TGTGCCAGCGACGGGAGGGCAGCTAACACCGGGGAGCTGTTTTTT.

In nucleotides, the CDR3 is TGCGCCAGCAGCCGGGGTAGCGGGGGACTCACAGATACGCAGTATTTT. Translation: CASSRGSGGLTDTQYF. This rearrangement joins TRBV5-1 to TRBJ2-3; 9 nucleotides match TRBD2. CDR1 and CDR2 from the germline V gene are SGHRS and YFSETQ. This CDR3 region has 16 residues. V gave up 4 bases and J gave up 2 bases; unmatched junction bases: 8. Combining the CDR3 with reference TRBV5-1 and TRBJ2-3 gives the whole variable domain KAGVTQTPRYLIKTRGQQVTLSCSPISGHRSVSWYQQTPGQGLQFLFEYFSETQRNKGNFPGRFSGRQFSNSRSEMNVSTLELGDSALYLCASSRGSGGLTDTQYFGPGTRLTVL.

CDR3 protein: CSVQRDSPRGDYGYTF. The CDR3 coding sequence is TGCAGCGTCCAGCGGGACTCTCCCCGCGGGGACTATGGCTACACCTTC. The chain joins TRBV29-1 to TRBJ1-2, with D tentatively TRBD1 (5 bases). The V end was cut by 6 bases, the J end by 3 bases, with 23 bases between. Germline CDR1 is SQVTM and CDR2 is ANQGSEA. The CDR3 consists of 16 residues.

V usage is TRBV5-1 and J usage is TRBJ2-4; 11 nucleotides align to TRBD2. Unmatched junction bases numbered 5, after V lost 0 bases and J lost 0 bases. The CDR3 length is 18 residues. Germline V CDR1 and CDR2: SGHRS, YFSETQ. The CDR3 region has the DNA TGCGCCAGCAGCTTGGCTAGCGGGGGGCCATTAGCCAAAAACATTCAGTACTTC. Its translation: CASSLASGGPLAKNIQYF.

The chain combines TRBV27 with TRBJ2-7; 7 bases align to TRBD1. Germline V gene sequence: CDR1 MNHEY, CDR2 SMNVEV (reference sequence). J was trimmed by 2 bases and V by 5 bases; bases with no gene match: 6. The CDR3 loop spans 14 amino acids. The CDR3, as DNA: TGTGCCAGCAGTCCAGGGGGTAACACCTACGAGCAGTACTTC. Translation: CASSPGGNTYEQYF.

The rearrangement joins TRBV15 to TRBJ1-1; unclear D gene. Trimming shortened V by 5 bases and J by 1 base, and 20 bases separated the two germline ends. The CDR3 contains 17 residues. Looked up from germline, CDR1 is LNHNV and CDR2 is YYDKDF (reference sequence). The CDR3: CATSRRFVHIWNTEAFF. As DNA, the CDR3 is TGTGCCACCAGCCGCCGCTTCGTACATATCTGGAACACTGAAGCTTTCTTT.

V gene TRBV5-4 combines with J gene TRBJ2-7; 15 bases line up with TRBD2. This CDR3 is 17 amino acids long. Trimming at V came to 0 bases and at J to 6 bases, leaving 7 bases not matched to a gene. Germline V CDR1 and CDR2: SGHNT, YYREEE (reference sequence). DNA for the CDR3: TGTGCCAGCAGCTTGGACAGTCTGGGACTAGCGGGGGGCGAGCAGTACTTC. Residues: CASSLDSLGLAGGEQYF.

With respect to this clone: This specimen includes other DNA sequences encoding the same CDR3. In nucleotides, the CDR3 is TGTGCCAGCAGACCCTTCGGGGAACCCGGGGAGCTGTTTTTT. Translated, it gives CASRPFGEPGELFF. This rearrangement joins TRBV6-5 to TRBJ2-2; D is possibly TRBD2 (5 bases). Looked up from germline, CDR1 is MNHEY and CDR2 is SVGAGI. This CDR3 has 14 amino acids. The ends were cut back, 6 bases at V and 6 bases at J, with 14 bases in the middle.

V and J are TRBV6-5 and TRBJ1-2; 7 bases fit TRBD1. The CDR3 loop spans 14 amino acids. V lost 8 bases and J lost 4; bases outside the gene matches: 10. In germline, CDR1 is MNHEY, CDR2 SVGAGI. CDR3 nucleotide sequence: TGTGCCAGCGTGGGCACAGGGGATACCTATGGCTACACCTTC. Its protein is CASVGTGDTYGYTF.

The V call is TRBV29-1, the J call TRBJ1-3, with 9 bases that match TRBD1. Germline V CDR1 and CDR2: SQVTM, ANQGSEA. This CDR3 contains 14 residues. The junction had 3 bases not matched to a gene; V was cut back by 4 bases and J by 2 bases. In DNA, the CDR3 is TGCAGCGTTGCACAGGGGGCGACTGGAAACACCATATATTTT. Amino acid sequence: CSVAQGATGNTIYF.

V gene TRBV30 combines with J gene TRBJ1-3; 7 bases are a match to TRBD1. Looked up from germline, CDR1 is GTSNPN and CDR2 is SVGIG (reference sequence). The J segment lost 8 bases and the V segment lost 0 bases, leaving 10 bases of the junction unmatched. There are 15 residues in the CDR3. The CDR3 DNA reads as TGTGCCTGGAGTGTTAACAGGGGCTCGACGGACACCATATATTTT. Translation: CAWSVNRGSTDTIYF.